The 17 T cell receptor beta chains given below trace back to one sample, sequenced in a study of blood T cell repertoires in COVID-19. Clones were sequenced by immunoSEQ multiplex PCR, and TCRdb holds only the in-frame ones, with some missing. The sample lists around 440,000 clones; approximately 90% were seen once. The material sequenced was peripheral blood. The receptors stem from a woman between 45 and 65 years old with COVID-19, enrolled during active disease.

V and J are TRBV20-1 and TRBJ2-5; D gene ambiguous. CDR1 and CDR2 (germline): DFQATT, SNEGSKA (reference sequence). V was trimmed by 6 bases and J by 2 bases, leaving 7 bases between them. The CDR3 has 11 residues. Written as DNA, the CDR3 is TGCAGTGCCCAGGAACAAGAGACCCAGTACTTC. Encoded protein: CSAQEQETQYF.

The V and J genes are TRBV5-6 and TRBJ1-5, with 7 bases that match TRBD1. Trimming removed 4 bases from V and 4 bases from J; junction bases left unmatched: 5. CDR1 SGHDT and CDR2 YYEEEE come from the germline V gene. This CDR3 is 14 amino acids long. The CDR3 DNA reads TGTGCCAGCAGCCCCTTACAGGGGAATCAGCCCCAGCATTTT. Amino acid sequence: CASSPLQGNQPQHF.

The V call is TRBV7-2, the J call TRBJ2-1; 9 bases are shared with TRBD1. Germline assignment: CDR1 SGHTA and CDR2 FQGNSA. J was trimmed by 6 bases and V by 3 bases; bases with no gene match: 6. The CDR3 consists of 15 residues. The CDR3 loop reads CASSFRTGESNEQFF. DNA of the CDR3: TGTGCCAGCAGCTTTCGGACAGGGGAAAGCAATGAGCAGTTCTTC. Drawing the rest from reference TRBV7-2 and TRBJ2-1, the complete variable domain is GAGVSQSPSNKVTEKGKDVELRCDPISGHTALYWYRQSLGQGLEFLIYFQGNSAPDKSGLPSDRFSAERTGGSVSTLTIQRTQQEDSAVYLCASSFRTGESNEQFFGPGTRLTVL.

This chain joins TRBV29-1 and TRBJ2-7, with TRBD1 as a possible D gene (6 bases). The V gene's germline CDR1 is SQVTM and CDR2 ANQGSEA. The CDR3 extends over 11 amino acids. With 5 bases removed from V and 3 bases from J, the gap between germline ends came to 8 bases. CDR3 in DNA: TGCAGCGTTACACAGGGCTACGAGCAGTACTTC. It is translated as CSVTQGYEQYF.

The V call is TRBV18, the J call TRBJ2-5; 7 bases line up with TRBD1. The CDR3 covers 14 residues. Germline CDR1 reads KGHSH; CDR2 reads LQKENI. Trimming took 3 bases from V and 4 from J; bases not matched to a gene: 5. The CDR3 DNA reads TGTGCCAGCTCACCTAGACAGGGCGCAGAGACCCAGTACTTC. Protein sequence: CASSPRQGAETQYF.

The chain is built from TRBV15 and TRBJ2-3, with 13 bases aligning to TRBD2. The J segment lost 6 bases and the V segment lost 5 bases, leaving 11 bases of the junction unmatched. This CDR3 is 17 amino acids long. Germline CDR1 LNHNV, CDR2 YYDKDF (reference sequence). The CDR3: CATSLFRLAGGFDTQYF. The CDR3 nucleotides are TGTGCCACCAGCCTTTTTAGACTAGCGGGGGGCTTCGATACGCAGTATTTT.

The chain is built from TRBV7-9 and TRBJ2-5; D ambiguous. Germline V gene data show CDR1 as SEHNR and CDR2 as FQNEAQ (reference sequence). The CDR3 runs 11 residues. The germline V and J ends were trimmed by 6 bases and 2 bases, with 4 bases remaining between them. CDR3 DNA sequence: TGTGCCAGCAGTAGACAAGAGACCCAGTACTTC. Its protein product is CASSRQETQYF.

The gene calls are TRBV2 and TRBJ1-2; TRBD1 is a possible D gene (5 bases). CDR1 and CDR2 from the germline V gene are SNHLY and FYNNEI. The CDR3 loop spans 13 amino acids. V was trimmed by 4 bases and J by 5 bases, leaving 11 bases between them. The CDR3 DNA reads TGTGCCAGCAGTGTCATCCAGGGATATGGCTACACCTTC. It encodes CASSVIQGYGYTF.

This clone was seen once. V is TRBV5-5 and J is TRBJ1-1; D gene unclear. This CDR3 is built from 15 residues. Deletions cut 0 bases from V and 5 bases from J, with 14 bases between. CDR1 is SGHKS, CDR2 YYEKEE, per germline (reference sequence). In nucleotides, the CDR3 is TGTGCCAGCAGCTTGGGTACTAACCTGAGGACTGAAGCTTTCTTT. Translated: CASSLGTNLRTEAFF. The full variable domain, completed using reference TRBV5-5 and TRBJ1-1, is DAGVTQSPTHLIKTRGQQVTLRCSPISGHKSVSWYQQVLGQGPQFIFQYYEKEERGRGNFPDRFSARQFPNYSSELNVNALLLGDSALYLCASSLGTNLRTEAFFGQGTRLTVV.

The rearrangement joins TRBV5-1 to TRBJ2-7, with a tentative D call TRBD1 (5 bases). The CDR3 spans 13 residues. In germline, CDR1 is SGHRS, CDR2 YFSETQ. Trimming removed 2 bases at V and 0 bases at J, with 6 bases between. The CDR3 region is CASSFQGSYEQYF. In DNA form, the CDR3 reads TGCGCCAGCAGCTTTCAGGGCTCCTACGAGCAGTACTTC.

This chain connects TRBV18 to TRBJ1-6, with TRBD1 matching over 7 bases. Germline CDR1 is KGHSH and CDR2 is LQKENI. The CDR3 has 14 residues. With 6 bases clipped from V and 8 bases from J, the junction kept 7 bases outside the gene matches. CDR3 in DNA: TGTGCCAGCTCGCAGGACAGGTTGGATTCACCCCTCCACTTT. Its protein is CASSQDRLDSPLHF.

This rearrangement joins TRBV2 to TRBJ1-4; D gene unclear. This CDR3 spans 12 amino acids. Germline CDR1 reads SNHLY; CDR2 reads FYNNEI. Trimming took off 2 bases at V and 8 bases at J, with 6 bases between the two ends. CDR3: CASSEYEEKLFF. The CDR3 coding sequence is TGTGCCAGCAGTGAATATGAGGAAAAACTGTTTTTT.

The chain couples TRBV9 to TRBJ2-5; 7 positions match TRBD2. Losses at the gene ends were 3 bases for V and 5 bases for J; bases not matched to a gene: 7. This CDR3 is 14 amino acids long. From germline, CDR1 is SGDLS and CDR2 YYNGEE. The CDR3 protein is CASSEVGGTETQYF. The CDR3 bases are TGTGCCAGCAGCGAGGTGGGGGGGACTGAGACCCAGTACTTC.

The V call is TRBV7-6, the J call TRBJ1-3, with 8 positions matching TRBD1. Germline V gene lookup returns CDR1 SGHVS and CDR2 FNYEAQ. V shed 10 bases and J 4 bases; nucleotides not matched to a gene: 12. The CDR3 totals 15 residues. The CDR3 sequence: CATGPGGSAGNTIYF. The CDR3 DNA reads as TGTGCCACCGGCCCAGGGGGCTCAGCCGGAAACACCATATATTTT.

The gene calls are TRBV27 and TRBJ1-2, with a tentative D call TRBD1 (5 bases). With 2 bases removed from V and 5 bases from J, the gap between germline ends came to 15 bases. The CDR3 consists of 15 residues. Germline CDR1 is MNHEY and CDR2 is SMNVEV (reference sequence). The CDR3 is CASSLSSGGAYGYTF. Here the CDR3 DNA reads TGTGCCAGCAGTTTAAGCTCCGGAGGGGCGTATGGCTACACCTTC.

The V gene is TRBV9, the J gene TRBJ1-1; D is perhaps TRBD1 (6 bases). This CDR3 spans 12 amino acids. Germline V gene data show CDR1 as SGDLS and CDR2 as YYNGEE. V was cut by 4 bases and J by 6 bases, with 10 bases left in between. The CDR3 sequence is CASSSPGAEAFF. The CDR3 DNA follows: TGTGCCAGCAGCTCCCCAGGGGCTGAAGCTTTCTTT.

The chain uses TRBV5-6 and TRBJ2-2, with D tentatively TRBD2 (5 bases). Germline V gene data show CDR1 as SGHDT and CDR2 as YYEEEE. The V gene lost 4 bases and the J gene lost 1 base, with 14 bases spanning the gap. The CDR3 consists of 16 residues. As DNA, the CDR3 is TGTGCCAGCAGCCTAGTCCGGACTTGGAACACCGGGGAGCTGTTTTTT. This codes for CASSLVRTWNTGELFF.